This T cell receptor (beta chain) appears in the sequencing data of a study of spatial heterogeneity in lung cancer. Whole-study findings and limits: Expanded intratumoral alpha and beta TCR counts tracked tumor mutation counts. Alpha chain coverage of tumor T cells was estimated at about 7%, and beta chain coverage at approximately 13%.

The V end was cut by 5 bases, the J end by 6 bases, with 16 bases between. There are 14 residues in the CDR3. Per germline, CDR1 MNHEY and CDR2 SMNVEV (reference sequence). Time point given: sample taken at primary tumor resection. A total of over 70 untreated early-stage non-small cell lung cancer patients served as donors. Sequencing covered unsorted whole RNA taken from tumor, nontumor lung or frozen PBMC. TCRdb called the 5' RACE reads again in MiXCR, with one record for every CDR3 protein. The repertoire holds more than 20,000 distinct CDR3 sequences, with around 6% as singletons. In the case of this clonotype: Its antigen is currently unknown.

The specimen was lung tumor tissue, collected at surgery. The TCR was taken from a male donor with early-stage non-small cell lung cancer. The chain links TRBV27 to TRBJ1-2; D is unresolved. The CDR3 spells CASSEGTGRNGYTF. The CDR3 coding sequence is TGTGCCAGCAGTGAGGGAACTGGAAGGAATGGCTACACCTTC.